The 17 T cell receptor beta chains given below trace back to one sample, sequenced in a study of regulatory T cells in long-lasting Graves disease. Time point denoted: newly diagnosed GD, antithyroid drugs for less than 3 months. RNA extracted from PBMCs served as the sequencing template. CDR3-region Arm-PCR and iRepertoire HTBI primers produced the TCR beta libraries. TCRdb independently ran MiXCR on the multiplex PCR reads; one entry per CDR3 protein. The sample has about 540,000 distinct CDR3 sequences; 13% are singletons. These data are also associated with another study on T cells in Graves' hyperthyroidism and ophthalmopathy.

This specimen was peripheral blood mononuclear cells (PBMCs), taken at new diagnosis, from a patient treated with antithyroid drugs. These TCRs come from a young man with Graves disease.

This clonotype has ten or more counts. V gene TRBV10-3 combines with J gene TRBJ1-3, with TRBD1 as a possible D gene (5 bases). The ends were cut back, 5 bases at V and 1 base at J, with 12 bases in the middle. Germline CDR1 reads ENHRY; CDR2 reads SYGVKD. CDR3 length equals 15 residues. The CDR3, as DNA: TGTGCCATCAGTTTGAGCAGGGTTTCTGGAAACACCATATATTTT. It encodes CAISLSRVSGNTIYF.

This clonotype was counted ten times or more. The rearrangement links TRBV7-9 to TRBJ1-2, with D possibly TRBD1 on 5 matching bases. Germline lookup yields CDR1 SEHNR and CDR2 FQNEAQ (reference sequence). Trimming pared 5 bases from V and 3 bases from J, leaving 16 bases between. The CDR3 sequence is 15 residues long. The CDR3 DNA follows: TGTGCCAGCAGCCCAAGGGTGCAGGGCCACTATGGCTACACCTTC. Translating gives CASSPRVQGHYGYTF.

This clonotype showed up many times. The chain joins TRBV20-1 to TRBJ2-3; 9 bases are shared with TRBD2. V shed 8 bases and J 5 bases; nucleotides not matched to a gene: 8. Germline-derived CDR1 and CDR2 are DFQATT and SNEGSKA (reference sequence). The CDR3 is made up of 13 amino acids. CDR3 protein: CSLGASGKDTQYF. CDR3 coding DNA: TGCAGTCTAGGGGCTAGCGGGAAAGATACGCAGTATTTT.

This clonotype was recorded many times. As DNA, the CDR3 is TGCGCCAGCAGCTTGGCCGTAACGGGAGGGCAGGATACGCAGTATTTT. Translated: CASSLAVTGGQDTQYF. The chain has TRBV5-1 and TRBJ2-3; 8 positions match TRBD2. J lost 6 bases, V lost 0 bases, and 9 bases had no gene match. The CDR3 has 16 amino acids. Germline values: CDR1 SGHRS, CDR2 YFSETQ. Based on the CDR3 plus reference TRBV5-1 and TRBJ2-3, the full variable domain is KAGVTQTPRYLIKTRGQQVTLSCSPISGHRSVSWYQQTPGQGLQFLFEYFSETQRNKGNFPGRFSGRQFSNSRSEMNVSTLELGDSALYLCASSLAVTGGQDTQYFGPGTRLTVL.

A few counts support this clonotype. This chain links TRBV7-2 with TRBJ2-7; D possibly matches TRBD1 or TRBD2 (5 bases each). The CDR3 consists of 16 residues. Looked up from germline, CDR1 is SGHTA and CDR2 is FQGNSA. V dropped 5 bases and J dropped 0 bases, with 17 bases sitting between them. CDR3 amino acids: CASSPEIGTGSYEQYF. DNA of the CDR3: TGTGCCAGCAGCCCAGAAATCGGGACGGGCTCCTACGAGCAGTACTTC.

This clonotype was counted ten times or more. The chain joins TRBV5-1 to TRBJ2-3; TRBD1 matches 7 bases. Germline-derived CDR1 and CDR2 are SGHRS and YFSETQ. V dropped 4 bases and J dropped 0; count of bases not matched to a gene: 5. The CDR3 length is 15 residues. Here the CDR3 reads CASSLGTASTDTQYF. CDR3 nucleotides: TGCGCCAGCAGCCTAGGGACAGCTAGCACAGATACGCAGTATTTT.

This clonotype occurred many times. The J gene is TRBJ2-3, the V gene TRBV7-8, with TRBD2 identical over 10 bases. Germline trimming cut 4 bases from V and 1 base from J; bases unmatched to any gene: 14. Germline assignment: CDR1 SGHVS and CDR2 FQNEAQ. The CDR3 spans 19 residues. The CDR3 nucleotides are TGTGCCAGCAGCTACCCGCGGGGAACCGGGACTAGCGGCACAGATACGCAGTATTTT. This encodes CASSYPRGTGTSGTDTQYF.

A word on this clonotype: Being one base from a much bigger clone, this may be a read error. The chain is built from TRBV10-2 and TRBJ1-4; D is ambiguous. CDR1 is WSHSY, CDR2 SAAADI, per germline. The CDR3 consists of 17 residues. The CDR3 region has the DNA TGCGCCAGCAGTGAAGAGGCAACCTCCGGTGTTGATGAAGAACTGTTTTTT. It codes for CASSEEATSGVDEELFF.

Many counts were recorded for this clonotype. The chain combines TRBV29-1 with TRBJ2-4; the match to TRBD1 covers 10 bases. Germline-derived CDR1 and CDR2 are SQVTM and ANQGSEA. The ends lost 4 bases at V and 7 bases at J; junction bases unmatched: 10. The length of the CDR3 is 15 residues. In DNA, the CDR3 is TGCAGCGTTGCCCCGACAGGGGGCAGGGGTAACATTCAGTACTTC. It codes for CSVAPTGGRGNIQYF.

The sample holds a few counts of this clonotype. J is TRBJ2-1 and V is TRBV7-9; 8 bases map to TRBD1. The junction had 14 bases not matched to a gene; V was cut back by 3 bases and J by 7 bases. Germline V gene lookup returns CDR1 SEHNR and CDR2 FQNEAQ (reference sequence). This CDR3 region has 17 residues. CDR3 coding DNA: TGTGCCAGCAGCTTCCTTTTCTCGGGACAGGTAATTAATGAGCAGTTCTTC. Its translation is CASSFLFSGQVINEQFF. The full variable domain, completed using reference TRBV7-9 and TRBJ2-1, is DTGVSQNPRHKITKRGQNVTFRCDPISEHNRLYWYRQTLGQGPEFLTYFQNEAQLEKSRLLSDRFSAERPKGSFSTLEIQRTEQGDSAMYLCASSFLFSGQVINEQFFGPGTRLTVL.

The chain couples TRBV7-9 to TRBJ2-5, with D tentatively TRBD1 (6 bases). Germline V gene data show CDR1 as SEHNR and CDR2 as FQNEAQ (reference sequence). The CDR3 is 12 residues long. Deletions cut 5 bases from V and 5 bases from J, with 9 bases between. CDR3 loop: CASSEQGETQYF. CDR3 DNA: TGTGCCAGCAGCGAGCAGGGGGAGACCCAGTACTTC.

This clonotype has just a few counts. This chain joins TRBV3-1 and TRBJ2-6; 8 bases fit TRBD1. Trimming cost V 4 bases and J 0 bases; bases outside gene matches: 5. The CDR3 sequence is 17 residues long. Germline CDR1 is LGHDT and CDR2 is YNNKEL (reference sequence). CDR3 DNA: TGTGCCAGCAGCCTGGGGACAGGAATCTCTGGGGCCAACGTCCTGACTTTC. It is translated as CASSLGTGISGANVLTF.

This clonotype was detected ten times or more. This chain uses TRBV29-1 with TRBJ2-1; TRBD2 matches at 7 bases. With V trimmed by 5 bases and J by 7 bases, 17 bases remained unmatched. This CDR3 has 16 amino acids. Germline V gene data show CDR1 as SQVTM and CDR2 as ANQGSEA. In DNA form, the CDR3 reads TGCAGCGTTTTTTGGCTAGCGGCTACTCTGGGGAATGAGCAGTTCTTC. Protein: CSVFWLAATLGNEQFF.

The rearrangement links TRBV30 to TRBJ1-2; no clear D gene. CDR3 length: 12 residues. CDR1 and CDR2 from the germline V gene are GTSNPN and SVGIG (reference sequence). Trimming pared 5 bases from V and 14 bases from J, leaving 21 bases between. The CDR3 DNA follows: TGTGCCTGGGGGAGGGAGGGCCTTAGGACTACCTTC. It codes for CAWGREGLRTTF.

This clonotype was seen only a few times. V usage is TRBV5-6 and J usage is TRBJ2-7, with TRBD2 identical over 9 bases. The CDR3 is made up of 16 amino acids. The J segment lost 7 bases and the V segment lost 4 bases, leaving 15 bases of the junction unmatched. Germline-derived CDR1 and CDR2 are SGHDT and YYEEEE. The CDR3 is CASSLYPAGGPREQYF. DNA for the CDR3: TGTGCCAGCAGCCTGTACCCTGCGGGAGGGCCGAGGGAGCAGTACTTC.

V gene TRBV7-8 combines with J gene TRBJ1-5; no clear D. V gave up 4 bases and J gave up 3 bases, with 7 bases separating them. Germline CDR1 reads SGHVS; CDR2 reads FQNEAQ. The length of the CDR3 is 13 residues. The CDR3 DNA follows: TGTGCCAGCAGCTCAATTATCAATCAGCCCCAGCATTTT. Protein product: CASSSIINQPQHF.

Of note for this clonotype: A clone one base away is much larger, so this may be a read error. The V call is TRBV24-1, the J call TRBJ2-3; TRBD2 matches at 7 bases. This CDR3 is built from 15 residues. Germline V CDR1 and CDR2: KGHDR, SFDVKD. The CDR3 coding sequence is TGTACCACCAGTGACCCGACTAGCTTAGCAGATACGCAGTATTTT. It encodes CTTSDPTSLADTQYF.